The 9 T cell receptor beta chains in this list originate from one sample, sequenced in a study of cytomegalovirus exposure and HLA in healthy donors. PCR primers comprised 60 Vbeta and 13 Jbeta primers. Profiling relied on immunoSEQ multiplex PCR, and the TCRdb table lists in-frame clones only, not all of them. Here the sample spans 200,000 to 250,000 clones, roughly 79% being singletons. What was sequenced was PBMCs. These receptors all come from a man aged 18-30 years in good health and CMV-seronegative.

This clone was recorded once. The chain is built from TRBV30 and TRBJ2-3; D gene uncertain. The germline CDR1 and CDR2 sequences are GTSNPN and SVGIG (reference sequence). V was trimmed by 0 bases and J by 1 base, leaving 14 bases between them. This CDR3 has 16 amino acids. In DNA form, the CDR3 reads TGTGCCTGGAGTGTATTAGGAGCAGCTCGCACAGATACGCAGTATTTT. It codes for CAWSVLGAARTDTQYF.

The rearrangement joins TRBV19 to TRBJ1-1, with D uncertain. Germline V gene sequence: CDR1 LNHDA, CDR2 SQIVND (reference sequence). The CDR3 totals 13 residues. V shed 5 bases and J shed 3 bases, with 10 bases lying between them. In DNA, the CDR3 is TGTGCCAGTAGTCGGGAGAAATACACTGAAGCTTTCTTT. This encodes CASSREKYTEAFF.

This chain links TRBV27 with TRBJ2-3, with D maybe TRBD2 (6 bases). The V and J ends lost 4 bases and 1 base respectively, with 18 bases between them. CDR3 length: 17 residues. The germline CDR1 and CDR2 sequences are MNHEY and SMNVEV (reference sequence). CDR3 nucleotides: TGTGCCAGCAGTTCCCCTATGTGGGACTTAGGCACAGATACGCAGTATTTT. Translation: CASSSPMWDLGTDTQYF.

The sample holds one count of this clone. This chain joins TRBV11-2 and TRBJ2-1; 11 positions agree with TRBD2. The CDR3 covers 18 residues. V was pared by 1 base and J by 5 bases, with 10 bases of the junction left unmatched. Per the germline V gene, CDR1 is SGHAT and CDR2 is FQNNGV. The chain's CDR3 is CASSLARTSGSFHNEQFF. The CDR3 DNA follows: TGTGCCAGCAGCTTAGCGAGAACTAGCGGGAGTTTTCACAATGAGCAGTTCTTC.

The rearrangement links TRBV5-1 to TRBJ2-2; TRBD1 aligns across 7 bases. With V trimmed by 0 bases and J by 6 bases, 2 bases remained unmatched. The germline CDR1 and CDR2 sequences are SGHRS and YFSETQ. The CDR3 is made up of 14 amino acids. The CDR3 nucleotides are TGCGCCAGCAGCTTGGGACAGGGCGCCGGGGAGCTGTTTTTT. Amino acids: CASSLGQGAGELFF. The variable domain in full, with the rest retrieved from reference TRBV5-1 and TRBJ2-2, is KAGVTQTPRYLIKTRGQQVTLSCSPISGHRSVSWYQQTPGQGLQFLFEYFSETQRNKGNFPGRFSGRQFSNSRSEMNVSTLELGDSALYLCASSLGQGAGELFFGEGSRLTVL.

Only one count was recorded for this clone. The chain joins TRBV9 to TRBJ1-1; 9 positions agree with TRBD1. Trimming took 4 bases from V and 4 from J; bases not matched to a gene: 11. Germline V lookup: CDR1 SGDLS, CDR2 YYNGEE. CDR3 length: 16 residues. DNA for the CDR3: TGTGCCAGCAGCCCCCGACAGGGGGTACCCGGCACTGAAGCTTTCTTT. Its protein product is CASSPRQGVPGTEAFF.

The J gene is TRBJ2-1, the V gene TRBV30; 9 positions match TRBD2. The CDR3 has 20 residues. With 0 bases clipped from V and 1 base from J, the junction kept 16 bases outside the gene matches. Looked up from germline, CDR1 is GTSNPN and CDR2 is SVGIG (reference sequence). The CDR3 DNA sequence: TGTGCCTGGAGTGTTGGCCTGCTAGCGGGGAGATGGGGTTCCTACAATGAGCAGTTCTTC. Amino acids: CAWSVGLLAGRWGSYNEQFF.

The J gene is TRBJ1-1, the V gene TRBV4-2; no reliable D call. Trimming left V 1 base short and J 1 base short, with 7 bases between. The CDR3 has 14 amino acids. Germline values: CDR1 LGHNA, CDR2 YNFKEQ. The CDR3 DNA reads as TGTGCCAGCAGCCAAGTGCAGGAGAACACTGAAGCTTTCTTT. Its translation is CASSQVQENTEAFF.

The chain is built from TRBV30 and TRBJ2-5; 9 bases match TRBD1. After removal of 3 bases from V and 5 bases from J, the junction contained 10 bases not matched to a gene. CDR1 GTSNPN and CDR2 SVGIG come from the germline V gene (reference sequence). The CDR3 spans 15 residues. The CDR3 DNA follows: TGTGCCTGGAGCCCCCGGGACAGGGTAAGGGAGACCCAGTACTTC. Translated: CAWSPRDRVRETQYF.